This is a list of T cell receptor gamma chains from one sample in a study of intestinal T cells in coeliac disease. TCRdb ran CATT on the multiplex PCR reads. Found here are about 300 gamma-chain clones, roughly 55% of them singletons; the top ten hold about 66%. The sequenced sample consisted of a duodenal biopsy. All receptors derive from a human donor who served as a control with a normal duodenal biopsy, not a healthy volunteer. Both conserved end residues are part of each CDR3. A clone size is listed for some rows: how often the clone was seen (once, few, many), or a class if it is expanded.

CDR3	DNA	size	J	V
CATWDGQVKLF	TGTGCCACCTGGGACGGGCAGGTGAAACTCTTT	hyperexpanded	TRGJ1/TRGJ2	TRGV2
CAATAGGLVTGWFKIF	TGTGCTGCGACAGCGGGGGGTTTGGTCACAGGTTGGTTCAAGATATTT	NA	TRGJP1	TRGV10
CATWDLGLF	TGTGCCACCTGGGACTTGGGACTCTTT	NA	TRGJ1/TRGJ2	TRGV3
CATWDPGSSDWIKTF	TGTGCCACCTGGGACCCGGGGAGTAGTGATTGGATCAAGACGTTT	few	TRGJP2	TRGV2
CATWDDPITKLF	TGTGCCACCTGGGATGACCCCATAACGAAACTCTTT	NA	TRGJ1/TRGJ2	TRGV8
CALWSKANYYKKLF	TGTGCCTTGTGGAGCAAAGCGAATTATTATAAGAAACTCTTT	NA	TRGJ1/TRGJ2	TRGV9
CACWIKVQGWFKIF	TGTGCCTGCTGGATTAAGGTCCAGGGTTGGTTCAAGATATTT	NA	TRGJP1	TRGV11
CAAWKDVAVEKLF	TGTGCTGCGTGGAAGGACGTCGCGGTCGAGAAACTCTTT	NA	TRGJ1/TRGJ2	TRGV10
CATWGKDPPQNYYKKLF	TGTGCCACCTGGGGTAAGGATCCCCCCCAGAATTATTATAAGAAACTCTTT	NA	TRGJ1/TRGJ2	TRGV8
CALWGIFYYKKLF	TGTGCCTTGTGGGGGATCTTTTATTATAAGAAACTCTTT	large	TRGJ1/TRGJ2	TRGV9
CATWETTGWFKIF	TGTGCCACCTGGGAGACCACTGGTTGGTTCAAGATATTT	NA	TRGJP1	TRGV8
CAAWLRRRVTTGWFKIF	TGTGCTGCGTGGCTACGAAGGAGGGTTACCACTGGTTGGTTCAAGATATTT	NA	TRGJP1	TRGV10
CATLGPLNYYKKLF	TGTGCCACCCTGGGACCCCTGAATTATTATAAGAAACTCTTT	NA	TRGJ1/TRGJ2	TRGV8
CATWGRAYEKLF	TGTGCCACCTGGGGACGGGCCTACGAGAAACTCTTT	few	TRGJ1/TRGJ2	TRGV2
CATLGSDYYKKLF	TGTGCCACCCTGGGATCGGATTATTATAAGAAACTCTTT	NA	TRGJ1/TRGJ2	TRGV8
CASSNYYKKLF	TGTGCCTCATCGAATTATTATAAGAAACTCTTT	NA	TRGJ1/TRGJ2	TRGV9
CATWTGPFSYKKLF	TGTGCCACCTGGACGGGCCCATTTTCTTATAAGAAACTCTTT	few	TRGJ1/TRGJ2	TRGV2
CATRETTGRKLF	TGTGCCACCCGAGAAACGACGGGACGGAAACTCTTT	NA	TRGJ1/TRGJ2	TRGV4
CALWGGAYYKKLF	TGTGCCTTGTGGGGAGGTGCATATTATAAGAAACTCTTT	NA	TRGJ1/TRGJ2	TRGV9
CATWDGCYKKLF	TGTGCCACCTGGGATGGGTGTTATAAGAAACTCTTT	NA	TRGJ1/TRGJ2	TRGV4
CAAWVYKKLF	TGTGCTGCGTGGGTTTATAAGAAACTCTTT	NA	TRGJ1/TRGJ2	TRGV10
CAAWDWNDDYKKLF	TGTGCTGCGTGGGATTGGAATGATGATTATAAGAAACTCTTT	NA	TRGJ1/TRGJ2	TRGV10
CALWEVQYYKKLF	TGTGCCTTGTGGGAGGTGCAGTATTATAAGAAACTCTTT	NA	TRGJ1/TRGJ2	TRGV9
CAAWVLSYYKKLF	TGTGCTGCGTGGGTCTTATCTTATTATAAGAAACTCTTT	NA	TRGJ1/TRGJ2	TRGV10
CAHLGPLNYYKKLF	TGTGCCCACCTGGGACCCCTGAATTATTATAAGAAACTCTTT	NA	TRGJ1/TRGJ2	TRGV8
CACWIIKKLF	TGTGCCTGCTGGATTATAAAGAAACTCTTT	NA	TRGJ1/TRGJ2	TRGV11
CAAWDYTRWFKIF	TGTGCTGCGTGGGATTATACCCGGTGGTTCAAGATATTT	NA	TRGJP1	TRGV10
CATWDRPPNYYKKLF	TGTGCCACCTGGGACAGGCCCCCGAATTATTATAAGAAACTCTTT	NA	TRGJ1/TRGJ2	TRGV5
CALWSAYYKKLF	TGTGCCTTGTGGAGTGCATATTATAAGAAACTCTTT	NA	TRGJ1/TRGJ2	TRGV9
CAAWDYTRWFKTF	TGTGCTGCGTGGGATTATACCCGGTGGTTCAAGACATTT	NA	TRGJP1	TRGV10
CAAWLTYYKKLF	TGTGCTGCGTGGCTTACTTATTATAAGAAACTCTTT	NA	TRGJ1/TRGJ2	TRGV10
CATWDRIIYKKLF	TGTGCCACCTGGGATCGGATTATTTATAAGAAACTCTTT	NA	TRGJ1/TRGJ2	TRGV8
CAPGIHYKKLF	TGTGCACCTGGGATACATTATAAGAAACTCTTT	large	TRGJ1/TRGJ2	TRGV8
CAPGTPMNTGWFKIF	TGTGCACCTGGGACCCCGATGAACACTGGTTGGTTCAAGATATTT	NA	TRGJP1	TRGV8
CATWDGVVISKLF	TGTGCCACCTGGGATGGGGTGGTTATAAGTAAACTCTTT	few	TRGJ1/TRGJ2	TRGV4
CTTVPAGLQKLF	NA	NA	TRGJ1/TRGJ2	TRGV11
CATWGYPHKKLF	TGTGCCACCTGGGGATACCCCCATAAGAAACTCTTT	NA	TRGJ1/TRGJ2	TRGV8
CALWGGAHGYYKKLF	TGTGCCTTGTGGGGAGGTGCTCACGGGTATTATAAGAAACTCTTT	few	TRGJ1/TRGJ2	TRGV9
CATWDLELF	TGTGCCACCTGGGACTTGGAGCTCTTT	NA	TRGJ1/TRGJ2	TRGV3
CATWDRWPGATHCWFKIF	TGTGCCACCTGGGATAGATGGCCGGGGGCGACCCACTGTTGGTTCAAGATATTT	NA	TRGJP1	TRGV8
CAAWDRRFKIF	TGTGCTGCGTGGGATCGTAGGTTCAAGATATTT	NA	TRGJP1	TRGV10
CATLGPLNYYKKLF	TGTGCCACCTTGGGACCCCTGAATTATTATAAGAAACTCTTT	few	TRGJ1/TRGJ2	TRGV8
CATWDTGWFKIF	TGTGCCACCTGGGACACTGGTTGGTTCAAGATATTT	few	TRGJP1	TRGV8
CAAREPYYKKLF	TGTGCTGCCCGAGAACCCTATTATAAGAAACTCTTT	few	TRGJ1/TRGJ2	TRGV10
CATWTSYYKKLF	TGTGCCACCTGGACGAGTTATTATAAGAAACTCTTT	NA	TRGJ1/TRGJ2	TRGV2
CATWGSDYYKKLF	TGTGCCACCTGGGGATCGGATTATTATAAGAAACTCTTT	large	TRGJ1/TRGJ2	TRGV8
CAAWDRRGANTTGWFKIF	TGTGCTGCGTGGGATCGCCGGGGGGCAAATACCACTGGTTGGTTCAAGATATTT	NA	TRGJP1	TRGV10